This T cell receptor (beta chain) was sequenced during a study of control samples from healthy donors and cancer patients. Some clones are missing from TCRdb's copy, which holds only in-frame ones; the method was immunoSEQ multiplex PCR. The table lists around 90,000 clones, more than 75% of them singletons. Source material: blood. This clonotype was sampled from a woman in her thirties or forties in good health.

CDR3 amino acids: CASSYSSQGPLGETQYF. Here the CDR3 DNA reads TGTGCCAGCAGTTACTCGTCACAGGGGCCTCTTGGAGAGACCCAGTACTTC. The chain carries TRBV6-2 or TRBV6-3 and TRBJ2-5, with TRBD1 identical over 7 bases. V dropped 0 bases and J dropped 4; count of bases not matched to a gene: 11. Germline V gene lookup returns CDR1 MNHEY and CDR2 SVGEGT. The CDR3 is 17 amino acids.